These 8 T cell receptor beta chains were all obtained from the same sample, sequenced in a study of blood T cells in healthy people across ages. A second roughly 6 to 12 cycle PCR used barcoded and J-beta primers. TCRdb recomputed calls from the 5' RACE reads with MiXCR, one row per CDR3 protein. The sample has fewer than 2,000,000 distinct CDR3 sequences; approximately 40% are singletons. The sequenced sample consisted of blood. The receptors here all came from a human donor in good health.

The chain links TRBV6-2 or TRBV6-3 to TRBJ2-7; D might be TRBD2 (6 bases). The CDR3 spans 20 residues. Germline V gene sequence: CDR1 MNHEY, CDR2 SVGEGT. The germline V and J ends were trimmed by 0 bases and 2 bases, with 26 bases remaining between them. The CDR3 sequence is CASSYSRGGILRRTTYEQYF. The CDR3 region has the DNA TGTGCCAGCAGTTACTCGAGGGGAGGAATACTACGGAGGACGACCTACGAGCAGTACTTC.

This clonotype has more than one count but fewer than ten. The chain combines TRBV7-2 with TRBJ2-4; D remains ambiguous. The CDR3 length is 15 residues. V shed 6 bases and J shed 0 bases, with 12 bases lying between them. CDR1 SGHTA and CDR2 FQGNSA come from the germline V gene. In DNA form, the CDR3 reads TGTGCCAGCAGACCCTTCATTGAAGCCAAAAACATTCAGTACTTC. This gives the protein CASRPFIEAKNIQYF.

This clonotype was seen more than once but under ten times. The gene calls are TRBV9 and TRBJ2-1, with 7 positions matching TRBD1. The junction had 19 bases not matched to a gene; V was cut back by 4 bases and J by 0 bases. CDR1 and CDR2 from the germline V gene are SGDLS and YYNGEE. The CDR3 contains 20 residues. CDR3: CASSRPGTDSYDYSYNEQFF. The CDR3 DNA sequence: TGTGCCAGCAGCCGACCCGGGACAGATTCGTACGATTACTCCTACAATGAGCAGTTCTTC. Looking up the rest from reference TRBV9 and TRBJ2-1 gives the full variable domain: DSGVTQTPKHLITATGQRVTLRCSPRSGDLSVYWYQQSLDQGLQFLIQYYNGEERAKGNILERFSAQQFPDLHSELNLSSLELGDSALYFCASSRPGTDSYDYSYNEQFFGPGTRLTVL.

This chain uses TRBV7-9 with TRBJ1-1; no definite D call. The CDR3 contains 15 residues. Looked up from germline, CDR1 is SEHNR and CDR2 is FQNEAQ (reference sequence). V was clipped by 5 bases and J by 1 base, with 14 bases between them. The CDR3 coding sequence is TGTGCCAGCAGCCAAGATCAAGCCTCGAACACTGAAGCTTTCTTT. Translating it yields CASSQDQASNTEAFF.

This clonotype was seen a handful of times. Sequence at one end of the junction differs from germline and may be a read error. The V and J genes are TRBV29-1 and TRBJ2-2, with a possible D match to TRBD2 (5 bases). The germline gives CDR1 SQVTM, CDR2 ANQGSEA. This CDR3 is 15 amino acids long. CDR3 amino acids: CSVRTGSRAPGELFF. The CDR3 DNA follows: TGTAGCGTTCGGACCGGATCGAGGGCCCCCGGGGAGCTGTTTTTT.

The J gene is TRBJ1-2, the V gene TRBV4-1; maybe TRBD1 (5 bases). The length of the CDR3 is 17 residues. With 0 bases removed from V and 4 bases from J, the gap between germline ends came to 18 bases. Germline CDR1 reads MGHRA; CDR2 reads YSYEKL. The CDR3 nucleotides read TGCGCCAGCAGCCAAGATCGTCGGACACCAGTCGGCTATGGCTACACCTTC. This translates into CASSQDRRTPVGYGYTF.

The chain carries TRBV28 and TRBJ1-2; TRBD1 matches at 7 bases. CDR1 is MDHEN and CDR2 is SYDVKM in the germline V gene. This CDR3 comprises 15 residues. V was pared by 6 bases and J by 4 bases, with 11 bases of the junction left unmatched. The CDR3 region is CASSLETGDGYGYTF. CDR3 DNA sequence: TGTGCCAGCAGCCTTGAAACAGGGGATGGCTATGGCTACACCTTC.

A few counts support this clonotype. CDR3: CASSSGWTGATTNYGYTF. The CDR3 nucleotides are TGTGCCAGCAGCTCAGGATGGACAGGGGCGACCACTAACTATGGCTACACCTTC. The chain carries TRBV7-9 and TRBJ1-2, with 9 bases identical to TRBD1. Looked up from germline, CDR1 is SEHNR and CDR2 is FQNEAQ (reference sequence). The CDR3 covers 18 residues. The V segment lost 4 bases and the J segment 0 bases; nucleotides outside the gene matches: 12.